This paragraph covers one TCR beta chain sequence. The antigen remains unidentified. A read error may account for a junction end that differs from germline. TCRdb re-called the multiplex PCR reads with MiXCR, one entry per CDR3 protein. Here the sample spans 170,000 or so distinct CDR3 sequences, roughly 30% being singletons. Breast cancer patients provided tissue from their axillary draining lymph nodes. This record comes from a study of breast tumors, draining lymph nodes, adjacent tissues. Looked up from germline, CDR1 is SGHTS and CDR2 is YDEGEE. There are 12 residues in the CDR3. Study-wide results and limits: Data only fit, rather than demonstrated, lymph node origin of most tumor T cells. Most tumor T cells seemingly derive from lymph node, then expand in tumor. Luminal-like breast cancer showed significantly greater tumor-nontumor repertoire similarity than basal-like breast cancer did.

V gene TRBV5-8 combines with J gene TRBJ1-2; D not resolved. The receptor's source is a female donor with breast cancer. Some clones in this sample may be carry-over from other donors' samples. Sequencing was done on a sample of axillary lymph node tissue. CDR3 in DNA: TGTGTCAGCAGCTTGGTTCCGTATGGCTACACCTTC. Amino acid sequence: CVSSLVPYGYTF.